Each of the 23 T cell receptor beta chains below was sequenced from the same sample in a study of blood T cell repertoires in COVID-19. Sequenced by immunoSEQ multiplex PCR; TCRdb stores in-frame clones only, minus some. The table shows about 280,000 clones, with approximately 85% occurring only once. Source material: peripheral blood. The source is a middle-aged man with active or convalescent COVID-19.

The chain combines TRBV7-9 with TRBJ2-1; D is unclear. V was shortened by 3 bases and J by 9 bases, with 6 bases between the two germline ends. This CDR3 spans 11 amino acids. CDR1 is SEHNR and CDR2 is FQNEAQ in the germline V gene (reference sequence). The CDR3: CASSFYSEQFF. In DNA form, the CDR3 reads TGTGCCAGCAGCTTTTATAGTGAGCAGTTCTTC.

V usage is TRBV27 and J usage is TRBJ2-1; 12 nucleotides line up with TRBD2. Germline CDR1 reads MNHEY; CDR2 reads SMNVEV (reference sequence). The CDR3 has 15 residues. J gave up 8 bases and V 3 bases, and 5 bases lay outside the gene matches. Here the CDR3 reads CASSFSTSGSDEQFF. The DNA of the CDR3 is TGTGCCAGCAGTTTTTCGACTAGCGGGAGCGATGAGCAGTTCTTC.

This chain connects TRBV6-2 or TRBV6-3 to TRBJ2-5; D is possibly TRBD2 (6 bases). There are 13 residues in the CDR3. V was shortened by 2 bases and J by 4 bases, with 8 bases between the two germline ends. From germline, CDR1 is MNHEY and CDR2 SVGEGT. CDR3 loop: CASSYGGTETQYF. The CDR3, as DNA: TGTGCCAGCAGTTACGGGGGGACAGAGACCCAGTACTTC.

The chain's CDR3 is CASSSPGLRPDTQYF. CDR3 DNA sequence: TGTGCCAGCAGCAGTCCGGGACTACGCCCAGATACGCAGTATTTT. This chain joins TRBV11-2 and TRBJ2-3; 7 bases are shared with TRBD2. This CDR3 is built from 15 residues. V was clipped by 5 bases and J by 4 bases; unmatched bases: 9. Germline values: CDR1 SGHAT, CDR2 FQNNGV.

The chain is built from TRBV12-5 and TRBJ2-3, with unresolved D. This CDR3 spans 14 amino acids. The germline CDR1 and CDR2 sequences are LGHNT and FRNRAP. The germline V and J ends were trimmed by 2 bases and 2 bases, with 8 bases remaining between them. The CDR3 spells CASGLPLATDTQYF. Here the CDR3 DNA reads TGTGCTAGTGGTTTGCCCTTAGCCACAGATACGCAGTATTTT.

The rearrangement uses TRBV30 and TRBJ1-5, with 8 bases aligning to TRBD1. V shed 5 bases, J shed 2 bases, and the junction held 8 bases outside the gene matches. This CDR3 is built from 15 residues. Germline CDR1 reads GTSNPN; CDR2 reads SVGIG (reference sequence). The CDR3 DNA follows: TGTGCCTGGGAGTTAGGACAGGGCGGCAATCAGCCCCAGCATTTT. It encodes CAWELGQGGNQPQHF.

The V gene is TRBV13, the J gene TRBJ2-1, with D hard to call. The CDR3 consists of 14 residues. CDR1 and CDR2 from the germline V gene are PRHDT and FYEKMQ (reference sequence). The ends were cut back, 5 bases at V and 6 bases at J, with 14 bases in the middle. CDR3 residues: CASSLPSSGNEQFF. CDR3 bases: TGTGCCAGCAGCCTCCCCAGCTCAGGCAATGAGCAGTTCTTC.

The chain joins TRBV5-1 to TRBJ2-1; TRBD2 might be the D (6 bases). Between the trimmed V and J ends, which lost 3 bases and 1 base, there was a span of 11 bases. The length of the CDR3 is 15 residues. The germline V gene has CDR1 SGHRS and CDR2 YFSETQ. CDR3: CASSSGTPSYNEQFF. The CDR3 coding sequence is TGCGCCAGCAGCTCCGGGACTCCTTCCTACAATGAGCAGTTCTTC.

V usage is TRBV3-1 (or the pseudogene TRBV3-2) and J usage is TRBJ2-5, with 9 positions matching TRBD2. The CDR3 has 14 residues. Germline V lookup: CDR1 LGHDT, CDR2 YNNKEL (reference sequence). V shed 10 bases, J shed 6 bases, and the junction held 12 bases outside the gene matches. The CDR3 sequence: CATSLISGRKTQYF. The CDR3 DNA sequence: TGTGCCACATCGCTGATTAGCGGGAGAAAGACCCAGTACTTC.

This chain connects TRBV7-2 to TRBJ2-1, with a tentative D call TRBD2 (6 bases). This CDR3 is built from 17 residues. Trimming removed 4 bases at V and 7 bases at J, with 23 bases between. Germline V gene sequence: CDR1 SGHTA, CDR2 FQGNSA. CDR3 in DNA: TGTGCCAGCAGCTCCCCCGCGGGACTGGTTGCGGGGAATGAGCAGTTCTTC. The encoded protein is CASSSPAGLVAGNEQFF.

V and J are TRBV28 and TRBJ2-6; maybe TRBD2 (5 bases). This CDR3 contains 17 residues. The germline CDR1 and CDR2 sequences are MDHEN and SYDVKM. V was pared by 6 bases and J by 0 bases, with 15 bases between. Here the CDR3 reads CASRTTGSYSGANVLTF. The DNA of the CDR3 is TGTGCCAGCAGGACTACCGGTTCTTACTCTGGGGCCAACGTCCTGACTTTC. Together with reference TRBV28 and TRBJ2-6, the CDR3 gives the full variable domain: DVKVTQSSRYLVKRTGEKVFLECVQDMDHENMFWYRQDPGLGLRLIYFSYDVKMKEKGDIPEGYSVSREKKERFSLILESASTNQTSMYLCASRTTGSYSGANVLTFGAGSRLTVL.

CDR3 sequence: CATRPLAGPTDTQYF. Here the CDR3 DNA reads TGTGCCACCCGGCCTCTAGCGGGGCCCACAGATACGCAGTATTTT. This chain joins TRBV30 and TRBJ2-3; 9 bases agree with TRBD2. Germline loops: CDR1 GTSNPN, CDR2 SVGIG (reference sequence). With V trimmed by 8 bases and J by 2 bases, 11 bases remained unmatched. The CDR3 consists of 15 residues.

The chain is built from TRBV15 and TRBJ2-6; a possible D gene is TRBD2 (6 bases). This CDR3 spans 15 amino acids. Deletions cut 3 bases from V and 2 bases from J, with 8 bases between. Germline V CDR1 and CDR2: LNHNV, YYDKDF (reference sequence). The CDR3 spells CATSRGGTGANVLTF. The CDR3 nucleotides are TGTGCCACCAGCAGGGGGGGTACTGGGGCCAACGTCCTGACTTTC.

This chain uses TRBV9 with TRBJ1-4; D perhaps matches TRBD1 (5 bases). Trimming left V 0 bases short and J 0 bases short, with 9 bases between. In germline, CDR1 is SGDLS, CDR2 YYNGEE. The CDR3 runs 16 residues. The CDR3 DNA reads as TGTGCCAGCAGCGTAGAGGCGGGGGCAACTAATGAAAAACTGTTTTTT. Its protein is CASSVEAGATNEKLFF.

The chain couples TRBV9 to TRBJ2-5; 9 bases align to TRBD1. The trim removed 0 bases at V and 4 bases at J, leaving 10 bases unmatched. CDR3 size: 17 residues. Looked up from germline, CDR1 is SGDLS and CDR2 is YYNGEE. DNA for the CDR3: TGTGCCAGCAGCGTAGCGGGACAGGGCGTGACCGCAGAGACCCAGTACTTC. It is translated as CASSVAGQGVTAETQYF.

J is TRBJ2-7 and V is TRBV6-5, with D maybe TRBD1 (6 bases). V dropped 7 bases and J dropped 1 base, with 14 bases sitting between them. CDR3 size: 14 residues. Germline V lookup: CDR1 MNHEY, CDR2 SVGAGI. This CDR3 reads CASKQGAPSYEQYF. The CDR3 DNA reads TGTGCCAGCAAACAGGGTGCCCCTTCCTACGAGCAGTACTTC.

J is TRBJ1-5 and V is TRBV30; 10 bases are a match to TRBD1. The germline V gene has CDR1 GTSNPN and CDR2 SVGIG (reference sequence). Trimming cost V 2 bases and J 4 bases; bases outside gene matches: 2. CDR3 length equals 14 residues. The CDR3 DNA is TGTGCCTGGAGTCGGGGACAGGGGAATCAGCCCCAGCATTTT. This codes for CAWSRGQGNQPQHF.

This clone is a singleton in its sample. This sequence joins TRBV9 and TRBJ1-3, with D possibly matching TRBD1 (5 bases). Trimming removed 2 bases at V and 7 bases at J, with 13 bases between. Germline V CDR1 and CDR2: SGDLS, YYNGEE. This CDR3 has 14 residues. The CDR3 is CASSVGGARNTIYF. The CDR3 DNA reads as TGTGCCAGCAGCGTCGGAGGGGCTCGGAACACCATATATTTT.

The J gene is TRBJ1-6, the V gene TRBV7-3, with 10 bases aligning to TRBD1. Germline CDR1 and CDR2: SGHTA and FQGTGA. This CDR3 comprises 15 residues. V lost 4 bases to trimming and J lost 8 bases; unmatched junction nucleotides: 5. Here the CDR3 DNA reads TGTGCCAGCAGCTCGACAGGGGGCATTGATTCACCCCTCCACTTT. Its protein product is CASSSTGGIDSPLHF.

This chain joins TRBV5-1 and TRBJ1-5, with D perhaps TRBD1 (6 bases). V was pared by 0 bases and J by 6 bases, with 13 bases between. The germline V gene has CDR1 SGHRS and CDR2 YFSETQ. This CDR3 comprises 15 residues. The CDR3 DNA reads TGCGCCAGCAGCTTGGGGGACATAAGAGGTCAGCCCCAGCATTTT. Amino acid sequence: CASSLGDIRGQPQHF.

This clone has more than one count but fewer than ten. This rearrangement joins TRBV14 to TRBJ2-3, with D possibly TRBD2 on 6 matching bases. This CDR3 has 17 amino acids. Germline V gives CDR1 SGHDN, CDR2 FVKESK. V gave up 4 bases and J gave up 1 base, with 18 bases separating them. In nucleotides, the CDR3 is TGTGCCAGCAGCCGCCGGGACTCCCTGTTGGGCACAGATACGCAGTATTTT. Translation gives CASSRRDSLLGTDTQYF.

The chain joins TRBV11-1 to TRBJ2-4; a possible D gene is TRBD2 (6 bases). This CDR3 has 15 residues. Germline V gene lookup returns CDR1 SGHAT and CDR2 FQDESV (reference sequence). Trimming took off 4 bases at V and 1 base at J, with 11 bases between the two ends. CDR3 sequence reads: CASSSYAGAKNIQYF. CDR3 coding DNA: TGTGCCAGCAGCTCTTACGCGGGGGCCAAAAACATTCAGTACTTC.

The rearrangement links TRBV12-3 or TRBV12-4 to TRBJ2-2; perhaps TRBD1 as D (5 bases). The CDR3 consists of 12 residues. V lost 3 bases to trimming and J lost 7 bases, with 6 bases between them. CDR3 coding DNA: TGTGCCAGCAGTTTTAGGGGCGGGGAGCTGTTTTTT. This sequence encodes CASSFRGGELFF.